These 20 T cell receptor beta chains came from one sample sequenced in a study of brain T cells in children with intractable seizures. The sample's time point: blood from clinic visit 5 months post-surgery; TSC patient then seizure free. Libraries were prepared by immunoSEQ multiplex PCR; TCRdb keeps only in-frame clonotypes and omits some of them. The sample includes 300,000 to 400,000 clones, about 94% of them seen just once. Sample: peripheral blood, taken 5 to 6 months after surgery. All receptors derive from a boy under three years old with tuberous sclerosis and intractable seizures.

The chain couples TRBV7-8 to TRBJ1-3; TRBD1 might be the D (5 bases). This CDR3 is built from 20 residues. V lost 2 bases to trimming and J lost 2 bases, with 25 bases between them. Germline V gene sequence: CDR1 SGHVS, CDR2 FQNEAQ. The CDR3 DNA reads TGTGCCAGCAGCTTATTCGTTTCGGGTGTGCAGTGGGGCACTGGAAACACCATATATTTT. Residues: CASSLFVSGVQWGTGNTIYF. Looking up the rest from reference TRBV7-8 and TRBJ1-3 gives the full variable domain: GAGVSQSPRYKVAKRGQDVALRCDPISGHVSLFWYQQALGQGPEFLTYFQNEAQLDKSGLPSDRFFAERPEGSVSTLKIQRTQQEDSAVYLCASSLFVSGVQWGTGNTIYFGEGSWLTVV.

The chain couples TRBV5-6 to TRBJ2-1; D remains unclear. The CDR3 is 15 residues long. Germline CDR1 reads SGHDT; CDR2 reads YYEEEE. Trimming removed 0 bases from V and 4 bases from J, with 11 bases in between. The CDR3, as DNA: TGTGCCAGCAGCTTGGCTCAACGCCTTTACAATGAGCAGTTCTTC. The encoded protein is CASSLAQRLYNEQFF. Full variable domain (outside the CDR3, taken from reference TRBV5-6 and TRBJ2-1): DAGVTQSPTHLIKTRGQQVTLRCSPKSGHDTVSWYQQALGQGPQFIFQYYEEEERQRGNFPDRFSGHQFPNYSSELNVNALLLGDSALYLCASSLAQRLYNEQFFGPGTRLTVL.

In its sample, this clone was seen once. This chain connects TRBV30 to TRBJ2-6; perhaps TRBD2 as D (5 bases). CDR3 length: 17 residues. CDR1 and CDR2 from the germline V gene are GTSNPN and SVGIG (reference sequence). The V gene lost 2 bases and the J gene lost 0 bases, with 14 bases spanning the gap. CDR3 amino acids: CAWSSRRISSGANVLTF. The DNA of the CDR3 is TGTGCCTGGAGTTCTAGGAGGATTAGCTCTGGGGCCAACGTCCTGACTTTC.

The gene calls are TRBV7-3 and TRBJ2-7, with 10 nucleotides matching TRBD2. From germline, CDR1 is SGHTA and CDR2 FQGTGA. The V and J ends lost 5 bases and 0 bases, in that order; junction bases with no gene match: 1. This CDR3 region has 14 residues. The CDR3: CASSPSGSSYEQYF. CDR3 DNA: TGTGCCAGCAGCCCTAGCGGGAGCTCCTACGAGCAGTACTTC.

The chain combines TRBV7-8 with TRBJ2-1; 9 bases are shared with TRBD2. V shed 5 bases, J shed 10 bases, and the junction held 15 bases outside the gene matches. Germline V CDR1 and CDR2: SGHVS, FQNEAQ. The CDR3 runs to 16 residues. Here the CDR3 DNA reads TGTGCCAGCAGCCCCCAAGAGCGGGAGGTAGGAGAGGAGCAGTTCTTC. It specifies CASSPQEREVGEEQFF.

This clone has only a few counts. The chain recombines TRBV6-2 or TRBV6-3 with TRBJ2-3, with D perhaps TRBD2 (6 bases). The CDR3 runs to 15 residues. In germline, CDR1 is MNHEY, CDR2 SVGEGT. V lost 4 bases and J lost 1, with 12 bases in between. CDR3 sequence: CASSSRGMGTDTQYF. The CDR3 DNA is TGTGCCAGCAGTTCACGGGGGATGGGCACAGATACGCAGTATTTT.

The CDR3 DNA follows: TGTGCCAGCAGCTTGAGGTCGGTCCAAAACATTCAGTACTTC. Translating gives CASSLRSVQNIQYF. The J gene is TRBJ2-4, the V gene TRBV5-4; D remains unclear. This CDR3 comprises 14 residues. Germline V lookup: CDR1 SGHNT, CDR2 YYREEE (reference sequence). The V end was cut by 1 base, the J end by 5 bases, with 10 bases between. The whole variable domain, remainder taken from reference TRBV5-4 and TRBJ2-4, is ETGVTQSPTHLIKTRGQQVTLRCSSQSGHNTVSWYQQALGQGPQFIFQYYREEENGRGNFPPRFSGLQFPNYSSELNVNALELDDSALYLCASSLRSVQNIQYFGAGTRLSVL.

The chain carries TRBV4-2 and TRBJ2-3, with a possible D match to TRBD2 (6 bases). Germline loops: CDR1 LGHNA, CDR2 YNFKEQ. The CDR3 is 15 amino acids. Trimming took off 1 base at V and 6 bases at J, with 14 bases between the two ends. The CDR3 nucleotides read TGTGCCAGCAGCCAAGTCCTCCGGGGGTCCGATACGCAGTATTTT. As protein: CASSQVLRGSDTQYF.

The chain combines TRBV4-1 with TRBJ2-1; 7 nucleotides match TRBD1. The germline gives CDR1 MGHRA, CDR2 YSYEKL. This CDR3 comprises 16 residues. Losses at the gene ends were 4 bases for V and 10 bases for J; bases not matched to a gene: 16. The CDR3 DNA sequence: TGCGCCAGCAGCCTACGGACAGGTCAATATACCTCAGAGCAGTTCTTC. This gives the protein CASSLRTGQYTSEQFF.

The rearrangement joins TRBV24-1 to TRBJ1-5, with a weak D call TRBD1 (6 bases). This CDR3 has 14 residues. V was cut by 9 bases and J by 4 bases, with 15 bases left in between. Per germline, CDR1 KGHDR and CDR2 SFDVKD. The chain's CDR3 is CATGPGQANQPQHF. The CDR3 DNA sequence: TGTGCCACCGGCCCGGGACAAGCTAATCAGCCCCAGCATTTT.

The rearrangement uses TRBV19 and TRBJ2-1; 10 bases are a match to TRBD2. The CDR3 spans 15 residues. With 2 bases clipped from V and 8 bases from J, the junction kept 6 bases outside the gene matches. Looked up from germline, CDR1 is LNHDA and CDR2 is SQIVND (reference sequence). This chain's CDR3 is CASSIIASGGDEQFF. In DNA, the CDR3 is TGTGCCAGTAGTATAATAGCTAGCGGGGGCGATGAGCAGTTCTTC.

The chain carries TRBV5-6 and TRBJ1-1, with D maybe TRBD1 (5 bases). V was pared by 0 bases and J by 7 bases, with 16 bases between. CDR1 and CDR2 (germline): SGHDT, YYEEEE. The length of the CDR3 is 15 residues. Here the CDR3 DNA reads TGTGCCAGCAGCTTGGCCGCAGGGATAGGTGTTGAAGCTTTCTTT. Protein sequence: CASSLAAGIGVEAFF. The full variable domain, rest sourced from reference TRBV5-6 and TRBJ1-1, is DAGVTQSPTHLIKTRGQQVTLRCSPKSGHDTVSWYQQALGQGPQFIFQYYEEEERQRGNFPDRFSGHQFPNYSSELNVNALLLGDSALYLCASSLAAGIGVEAFFGQGTRLTVV.

This clone was seen a single time. The genes are TRBV25-1 and TRBJ1-4; the D gene is possibly TRBD1 (5 bases). The CDR3 runs to 14 residues. Germline CDR1 MGHDK, CDR2 SYGVNS. V lost 4 bases to trimming and J lost 5 bases, with 11 bases between them. CDR3: CASSGQGGNEKLFF. CDR3 DNA: TGTGCCAGCAGTGGGCAGGGCGGGAATGAAAAACTGTTTTTT.

To note about this clone: At one end the junction does not follow the germline gene, possibly because of a read error. The gene calls are TRBV7-7 and TRBJ2-2; 7 bases are shared with TRBD1. This CDR3 region has 16 residues. The germline gives CDR1 SSHAT, CDR2 FNYEAQ (reference sequence). Here the CDR3 reads CASSPRQGLGPGELFF. CDR3 nucleotide sequence: TGTGCTAGCAGTCCTCGACAGGGTTTGGGTCCCGGGGAGCTGTTTTTT.

The chain joins TRBV15 to TRBJ1-1; tentative D call: TRBD1 (5 bases). The V gene lost 5 bases and the J gene lost 3 bases, with 22 bases spanning the gap. Germline CDR1 reads LNHNV; CDR2 reads YYDKDF (reference sequence). The length of the CDR3 is 17 residues. Here the CDR3 DNA reads TGTGCCACCAGCTCCAAGGACATTATCCAAACGTACACTGAAGCTTTCTTT. This codes for CATSSKDIIQTYTEAFF.

This rearrangement joins TRBV30 to TRBJ2-6; no definite D call. This CDR3 is built from 14 residues. V was shortened by 1 base and J by 4 bases, with 8 bases between the two germline ends. The germline CDR1 and CDR2 sequences are GTSNPN and SVGIG (reference sequence). CDR3 bases: TGTGCCTGGAGTGGACATTGGGGGGCCAACGTCCTGACTTTC. Amino acid sequence: CAWSGHWGANVLTF.

The chain recombines TRBV24-1 with TRBJ2-1; no reliable D call. The CDR3 extends over 15 amino acids. Germline-derived CDR1 and CDR2 are KGHDR and SFDVKD. The V and J ends lost 5 bases and 0 bases respectively, with 10 bases between them. The CDR3: CATSGGSVSYNEQFF. CDR3 DNA sequence: TGTGCCACCAGTGGGGGAAGCGTCTCCTACAATGAGCAGTTCTTC.

The chain uses TRBV4-1 and TRBJ1-4; D not certain. The CDR3 is 16 amino acids. CDR1 is MGHRA and CDR2 is YSYEKL in the germline V gene. Trimming removed 2 bases at V and 7 bases at J, with 17 bases between. In DNA, the CDR3 is TGCGCCAGCAGCCAATTCAACCGGGATCCGCCTGAAAAACTGTTTTTT. This sequence encodes CASSQFNRDPPEKLFF.

This clone was observed a single time. This chain uses TRBV30 with TRBJ2-7, with D possibly being TRBD1 (6 bases). With 0 bases removed from V and 0 bases from J, the gap between germline ends came to 36 bases. Per the germline V gene, CDR1 is GTSNPN and CDR2 is SVGIG (reference sequence). The CDR3 is 23 amino acids. The CDR3 nucleotides are TGTGCCTGGAGTGTACAGTGGGGACGTATGGGCACAGGGCAAACACTGAGCTCCTACGAGCAGTACTTC. Translation: CAWSVQWGRMGTGQTLSSYEQYF.

V gene TRBV3-1 (or the pseudogene TRBV3-2) combines with J gene TRBJ2-3, with 10 bases matching TRBD1. The CDR3 extends over 17 amino acids. The V gene end was trimmed by 1 base and the J gene end by 5 bases; junction bases not matched to a gene: 9. Germline V gene data show CDR1 as LGHDT and CDR2 as YNNKEL (reference sequence). The CDR3 DNA follows: TGTGCCAGCAGCCAAGGACAGGGGGCAATGGTAGGAGATACGCAGTATTTT. Translation gives CASSQGQGAMVGDTQYF.